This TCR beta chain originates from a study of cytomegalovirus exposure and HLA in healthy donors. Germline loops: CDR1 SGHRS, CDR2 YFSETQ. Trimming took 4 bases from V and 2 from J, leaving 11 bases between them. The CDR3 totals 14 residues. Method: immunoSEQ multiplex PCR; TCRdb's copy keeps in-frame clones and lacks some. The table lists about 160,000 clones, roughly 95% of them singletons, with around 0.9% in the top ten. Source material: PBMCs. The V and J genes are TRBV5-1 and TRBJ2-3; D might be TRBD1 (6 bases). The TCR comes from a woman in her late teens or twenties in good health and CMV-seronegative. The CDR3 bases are TGCGCCAGCAGCCAAACAGGGACCACAGATACGCAGTATTTT. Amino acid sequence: CASSQTGTTDTQYF.